These T cell receptor beta chains were read from a single sample in a study of identical twins. Via MiXCR, TCRdb re-called the 5' RACE reads, giving one row per CDR3 protein. The table shows about 700,000 distinct CDR3 sequences, with 8.5% to 9% occurring only once. A further study also used this sample, focusing on yellow fever vaccine responses in identical twins.

Sequenced material: PBMCs. Every receptor here comes from a woman under 30 in good health. Both conserved end residues are part of each CDR3. Each record gives: J gene, V gene, clone size, D gene, CDR3 protein, CDR3 DNA. A D gene is named only where the DNA matches it firmly. Part of the rows lack a size; the others show once, few, many or a class for expanded clones.

J gene: TRBJ2-7; V gene: TRBV3-1; clone size: many; D gene: TRBD1; CDR3 protein: CASSQDGAGGDEQYF; CDR3 DNA: TGTGCCAGCAGCCAAGATGGCGCAGGGGGCGACGAGCAGTACTTC
J gene: TRBJ1-2; V gene: TRBV7-9; clone size: many; D gene: NA; CDR3 protein: CASSTIYGYTF; CDR3 DNA: TGTGCCAGCAGCACGATTTATGGCTACACCTTC
J gene: TRBJ2-3; V gene: TRBV7-3; clone size: NA; D gene: TRBD2; CDR3 protein: CASSLSPSGGAGDTQYF; CDR3 DNA: TGTGCCAGCAGCTTATCTCCTAGCGGGGGGGCCGGAGATACGCAGTATTTT
J gene: TRBJ2-7; V gene: TRBV12-3/TRBV12-4; clone size: few; D gene: NA; CDR3 protein: CASSREFSYEQYF; CDR3 DNA: TGTGCCAGCAGTCGGGAGTTCTCCTACGAGCAGTACTTC
J gene: TRBJ2-2; V gene: TRBV20-1; clone size: NA; D gene: TRBD2; CDR3 protein: CSAPQAGVTGELFF; CDR3 DNA: TGCAGTGCCCCCCAAGCGGGGGTTACCGGGGAGCTGTTTTTT
J gene: TRBJ2-2; V gene: TRBV6-1; clone size: many; D gene: NA; CDR3 protein: CASSLETNTGELFF; CDR3 DNA: TGTGCCAGCAGCCTAGAAACGAACACCGGGGAGCTGTTTTTT
J gene: TRBJ2-1; V gene: TRBV5-1; clone size: many; D gene: NA; CDR3 protein: CASSFLTSMERNEQFF; CDR3 DNA: TGCGCCAGCAGCTTCCTAACTAGCATGGAACGGAATGAGCAGTTCTTC
J gene: TRBJ2-7; V gene: TRBV6-6; clone size: NA; D gene: NA; CDR3 protein: CASSSDRNYEQYF; CDR3 DNA: TGTGCCAGCAGTTCAGACAGGAACTACGAGCAGTACTTC
J gene: TRBJ2-1; V gene: TRBV5-6; clone size: many; D gene: TRBD2; CDR3 protein: CASSYGTSSPFF; CDR3 DNA: TGTGCCAGCAGCTACGGGACTAGTTCCCCGTTCTTC
J gene: TRBJ2-7; V gene: TRBV4-1; clone size: many; D gene: NA; CDR3 protein: CASSPETLTGYEQYF; CDR3 DNA: TGCGCCAGCAGCCCAGAGACCCTCACCGGCTACGAGCAGTACTTC
J gene: TRBJ2-7; V gene: TRBV9; clone size: NA; D gene: NA; CDR3 protein: CASSVASTSSYEQYF; CDR3 DNA: TGTGCCAGCAGCGTAGCAAGTACTAGCTCCTACGAGCAGTACTTC
J gene: TRBJ2-7; V gene: TRBV4-3; clone size: NA; D gene: NA; CDR3 protein: CASSQEWGLPYEQYF; CDR3 DNA: TGCGCCAGCAGCCAAGAGTGGGGGCTTCCCTACGAGCAGTACTTC
J gene: TRBJ2-5; V gene: TRBV12-5; clone size: NA; D gene: TRBD1; CDR3 protein: CASGLGTGGKETQYF; CDR3 DNA: TGTGCTAGTGGTTTGGGGACAGGGGGCAAAGAGACCCAGTACTTC
J gene: TRBJ2-3; V gene: TRBV5-1; clone size: NA; D gene: TRBD1; CDR3 protein: CASSVGQGVTDTQYF; CDR3 DNA: TGCGCCAGCAGCGTCGGACAGGGAGTCACAGATACGCAGTATTTT
J gene: TRBJ2-7; V gene: TRBV20-1; clone size: few; D gene: NA; CDR3 protein: CSARTGGPYEQYF; CDR3 DNA: TGCAGTGCTAGAACCGGGGGGCCCTACGAGCAGTACTTC
J gene: TRBJ2-3; V gene: TRBV28; clone size: many; D gene: TRBD2; CDR3 protein: CASSSRLAGGGDTQYF; CDR3 DNA: TGTGCCAGCAGTTCCAGACTAGCGGGGGGCGGGGATACGCAGTATTTT
J gene: TRBJ2-7; V gene: TRBV6-1; clone size: few; D gene: TRBD2; CDR3 protein: CASSPREGGPYEQYF; CDR3 DNA: TGTGCCAGCTCTCCAAGGGAGGGCGGGCCCTACGAGCAGTACTTC
J gene: TRBJ2-1; V gene: TRBV5-5; clone size: many; D gene: NA; CDR3 protein: CASRWTDNEQFF; CDR3 DNA: TGTGCCAGCAGATGGACAGACAATGAGCAGTTCTTC
J gene: TRBJ1-1; V gene: TRBV20-1; clone size: NA; D gene: NA; CDR3 protein: CSARDYYRMYTEAFF; CDR3 DNA: TGCAGTGCTAGAGATTATTACAGAATGTACACTGAAGCTTTCTTT
J gene: TRBJ2-3; V gene: TRBV27; clone size: many; D gene: NA; CDR3 protein: CASSPRLSTDTQYF; CDR3 DNA: TGTGCCAGCAGTCCAAGATTAAGCACAGATACGCAGTATTTT
J gene: TRBJ2-3; V gene: TRBV20-1; clone size: few; D gene: NA; CDR3 protein: CSAREVGADTQYF; CDR3 DNA: TGCAGTGCTAGAGAAGTGGGGGCAGATACGCAGTATTTT
J gene: TRBJ1-6; V gene: TRBV20-1; clone size: few; D gene: NA; CDR3 protein: CSARDGRSSYNSPLHF; CDR3 DNA: TGCAGTGCGAGGGACGGACGGAGCTCCTATAATTCACCCCTCCACTTT
J gene: TRBJ2-2; V gene: TRBV5-1; clone size: many; D gene: NA; CDR3 protein: CASTPVGFAGELFF; CDR3 DNA: TGCGCCAGCACTCCAGTGGGGTTCGCCGGGGAGCTGTTTTTT
J gene: TRBJ2-1; V gene: TRBV6-1; clone size: NA; D gene: TRBD2; CDR3 protein: CASRPLAGSSYNEQFF; CDR3 DNA: TGTGCCAGCAGACCTTTAGCGGGAAGCTCCTACAATGAGCAGTTCTTC
J gene: TRBJ2-7; V gene: TRBV27; clone size: few; D gene: TRBD2; CDR3 protein: CASSPAREGYEQYF; CDR3 DNA: TGTGCCAGCAGTCCTGCCAGGGAGGGTTACGAGCAGTACTTC
J gene: TRBJ2-5; V gene: TRBV6-5; clone size: few; D gene: TRBD1; CDR3 protein: CASSWDSNF; CDR3 DNA: TGTGCCAGCAGTTGGGACAGTAACTTC
J gene: TRBJ1-4; V gene: TRBV4-1; clone size: few; D gene: NA; CDR3 protein: CASSQVGVTNEKLFF; CDR3 DNA: TGCGCCAGCAGCCAAGTCGGGGTAACTAATGAAAAACTGTTTTTT
J gene: TRBJ2-1; V gene: TRBV3-1; clone size: few; D gene: TRBD2; CDR3 protein: CASSPALSLAGSYNEQFF; CDR3 DNA: TGTGCCAGCAGCCCCGCACTTTCTCTAGCGGGCTCCTACAATGAGCAGTTCTTC
J gene: TRBJ1-5; V gene: TRBV28; clone size: NA; D gene: NA; CDR3 protein: CASINGNQPQHF; CDR3 DNA: TGTGCCAGCATCAACGGCAATCAGCCCCAGCATTTT
J gene: TRBJ2-3; V gene: TRBV7-7; clone size: few; D gene: NA; CDR3 protein: CASSSDSNTQYF; CDR3 DNA: TGTGCTAGCAGCTCGGACTCGAATACGCAGTATTTT
J gene: TRBJ2-7; V gene: TRBV25-1; clone size: few; D gene: TRBD2; CDR3 protein: CASTQAGASYEQYF; CDR3 DNA: TGTGCCAGCACACAAGCGGGGGCCTCCTACGAGCAGTACTTC
J gene: TRBJ2-3; V gene: TRBV10-3; clone size: NA; D gene: TRBD2; CDR3 protein: CASERGGNTDTQYF; CDR3 DNA: TGTGCCTCTGAGCGCGGGGGGAACACAGATACGCAGTATTTT
J gene: TRBJ1-1; V gene: TRBV7-3; clone size: many; D gene: TRBD1; CDR3 protein: CASSPGTGVTEAFF; CDR3 DNA: TGTGCCAGCAGCCCCGGGACAGGAGTCACTGAAGCTTTCTTT
J gene: TRBJ2-1; V gene: TRBV29-1; clone size: few; D gene: TRBD2; CDR3 protein: CSVMWEGYNEQFF; CDR3 DNA: TGCAGCGTTATGTGGGAGGGGTACAATGAGCAGTTCTTC
J gene: TRBJ2-1; V gene: TRBV3-1; clone size: NA; D gene: NA; CDR3 protein: CACSADGNYYNEQFF; CDR3 DNA: TGTGCCTGCAGCGCGGACGGAAACTACTACAATGAGCAGTTCTTC